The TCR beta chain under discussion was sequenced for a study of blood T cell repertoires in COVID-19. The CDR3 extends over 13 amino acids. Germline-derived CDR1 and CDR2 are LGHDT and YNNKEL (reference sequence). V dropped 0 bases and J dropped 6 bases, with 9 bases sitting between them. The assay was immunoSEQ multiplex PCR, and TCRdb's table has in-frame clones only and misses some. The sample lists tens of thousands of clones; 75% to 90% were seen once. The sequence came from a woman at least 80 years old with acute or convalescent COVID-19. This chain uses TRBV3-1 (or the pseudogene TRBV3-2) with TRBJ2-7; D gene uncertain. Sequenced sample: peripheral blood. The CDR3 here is CASSQDTHLEQYF. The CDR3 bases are TGTGCCAGCAGCCAAGATACACACCTCGAGCAGTACTTC.